The rows below give T cell receptor beta chains drawn from one sample of a study of PD-1 blockade in classical Hodgkin lymphoma. TCRdb's copy holds only in-frame clones and misses some; the assay was immunoSEQ multiplex PCR. The data show under 130,000 clones, approximately 89% seen once. The sample consisted of peripheral blood mononuclear cells (PBMCs), taken before the fourth cycle of nivolumab. The receptors here all came from a human donor with classical Hodgkin lymphoma. The CDR3 runs from the conserved cysteine through the conserved F or W. The D gene is left open where the match is weak. Some rows have no size entry. The others give once, few or many, or a class for an expanded clone.

d_gene	abundance	j_gene	v_gene	CDR3aa	CDR3nt
TRBD1	-	TRBJ2-3	TRBV27	CASSGYQGAWEDTQYF	TGTGCCAGCAGTGGATACCAGGGGGCTTGGGAAGATACGCAGTATTTT
TRBD2	once	TRBJ2-3	TRBV10-3	CAISGWGGPADTQYF	TGTGCCATCAGTGGGTGGGGAGGGCCGGCAGATACGCAGTATTTT
-	-	TRBJ1-4	TRBV27	CASRILGSATNEKLFF	TGTGCCAGCAGAATACTGGGGTCTGCAACTAATGAAAAACTGTTTTTT
TRBD2	-	TRBJ2-3	TRBV28	CASSSPGTSGMWVDTQYF	TGTGCCAGCAGTTCCCCGGGTACTAGCGGGATGTGGGTAGATACGCAGTATTTT
-	-	TRBJ1-1	TRBV7-8	CASSLFLGGFEAFF	TGTGCCAGCAGCTTATTTCTTGGAGGATTCGAAGCTTTCTTT
TRBD2	-	TRBJ2-7	TRBV6-5	CASSYPRLAETYEQYF	TGTGCCAGCAGTTACCCGCGACTAGCGGAGACCTACGAGCAGTACTTC
-	-	TRBJ2-7	TRBV30	CAWSRGLSSYEQYF	TGTGCCTGGAGCCGAGGGTTAAGCTCCTACGAGCAGTACTTC
-	-	TRBJ2-7	TRBV27	CASSRGGGYEQYF	TGTGCCAGCAGTCGAGGGGGGGGTTACGAGCAGTACTTC
TRBD1	-	TRBJ2-1	TRBV5-1	CASSLQGNNEQFF	TGCGCCAGCAGCTTACAGGGGAACAATGAGCAGTTCTTC
-	-	TRBJ2-7	TRBV7-2	CASSPRGASRDEQYF	TGTGCCAGCAGCCCCCGAGGGGCGTCGCGGGACGAGCAGTACTTC
TRBD1	-	TRBJ1-3	TRBV5-4	CASSYMTGLGGNTIYF	TGTGCCAGCAGCTATATGACAGGGCTTGGGGGAAACACCATATATTTT
-	once	TRBJ1-2	TRBV28	CASSLQVGGYTF	TGTGCCAGCAGTTTACAGGTGGGCGGCTACACCTTC
-	-	TRBJ2-1	TRBV27	CASSLGLAELSYNEQFF	TGTGCCAGCAGTTTAGGGTTAGCGGAACTCTCCTACAATGAGCAGTTCTTC
-	-	TRBJ1-1	TRBV13	CASSRETGLGATEAFF	TGTGCCAGCAGCAGGGAGACAGGCCTCGGTGCGACTGAAGCTTTCTTT
TRBD1	-	TRBJ1-2	TRBV4-1	CASSPGQGRFGYTF	TGCGCCAGCAGCCCCGGACAGGGTAGGTTTGGCTACACCTTC
TRBD1	few	TRBJ2-7	TRBV7-9	CASSTKGAVYEQYF	TGTGCCAGCAGCACTAAGGGGGCAGTCTACGAGCAGTACTTC
-	once	TRBJ1-3	TRBV13	CASSFTRDKRNTIYF	TGTGCCAGCAGCTTTACGCGGGACAAGAGAAACACCATATATTTT
TRBD2	once	TRBJ2-5	TRBV7-9	CASSPTGLVVETQYF	TGTGCCAGCAGCCCCACCGGACTAGTTGTCGAGACCCAGTACTTC
-	once	TRBJ2-7	TRBV5-8	CASSLDVDEQYF	TGTGCCAGCAGCCTGGACGTAGACGAGCAGTACTTC
-	-	TRBJ1-3	TRBV6-1	CASNLGRGDTIYF	TGTGCCAGTAACCTTGGGCGTGGGGACACCATATATTTT
TRBD1	-	TRBJ2-1	TRBV28	CASSFGQANIYNEQFF	TGTGCCAGCAGTTTCGGACAGGCCAATATCTACAATGAGCAGTTCTTC
-	-	TRBJ2-1	TRBV7-9	CASSLEVAGGGNEQFF	TGTGCCAGCAGCTTGGAGGTGGCAGGGGGAGGCAATGAGCAGTTCTTC
-	-	TRBJ2-1	TRBV6-6	CASRYSEVYNEQFF	TGTGCCAGCAGGTACAGTGAGGTCTACAATGAGCAGTTCTTC
-	-	TRBJ2-5	TRBV5-6	CASSLARRETQYF	TGTGCCAGCAGCTTGGCCAGGAGGGAGACCCAGTACTTC
TRBD2	-	TRBJ2-7	TRBV4-1	CASSQDGLGAGGSWSSYEQYF	TGCGCCAGCAGCCAAGATGGGTTGGGGGCGGGAGGGTCCTGGAGCTCCTACGAGCAGTACTTC
-	-	TRBJ2-5	TRBV15	CATSRDLLLGYQETQYF	TGTGCCACCAGCAGAGATCTTCTTTTAGGTTACCAAGAGACCCAGTACTTC
TRBD2	-	TRBJ2-7	TRBV15	CATSKAGAVDEQYF	TGTGCCACCAGTAAAGCGGGAGCGGTAGACGAGCAGTACTTC
-	-	TRBJ2-1	TRBV14	CASSQGTVYSYNEQFF	TGTGCCAGCAGCCAAGGAACGGTGTACTCCTACAATGAGCAGTTCTTC
-	-	TRBJ2-2	TRBV7-9	CASSPTGELFF	TGTGCCAGCAGTCCCACCGGGGAGCTGTTTTTT
-	-	TRBJ2-7	TRBV5-1	CASSLWGVEGPTYEQYF	TGCGCCAGCAGCTTGTGGGGAGTGGAGGGTCCCACCTACGAGCAGTACTTC
-	-	TRBJ2-3	TRBV7-6	CASSSLTLGQGDTQYF	TGTGCCAGCAGCTCCTTGACTCTCGGCCAAGGTGATACGCAGTATTTT
-	once	TRBJ1-1	TRBV10-3	CAISESIFGVGTEAFF	TGTGCCATCAGTGAGTCGATTTTTGGGGTGGGCACTGAAGCTTTCTTT
-	-	TRBJ1-1	TRBV25-1	CASRKGGGLMNTEAFF	TGTGCCAGCAGGAAGGGGGGGGGCCTCATGAACACTGAAGCTTTCTTT
-	-	TRBJ2-3	TRBV9	CASSVLPPNYADTQYF	TGTGCCAGCAGCGTATTACCTCCCAACTACGCAGATACGCAGTATTTT
-	-	TRBJ2-1	TRBV10-3	CASSKGDEQFF	TGTGCCAGCTCTAAGGGAGATGAGCAGTTCTTC
-	-	TRBJ1-4	TRBV10-2	CASTQLRNEKLFF	TGCGCCAGCACCCAGCTAAGGAATGAAAAACTGTTTTTT
TRBD2	-	TRBJ2-2	TRBV5-1	CASSFLAGGPQNTGELFF	TGCGCCAGCAGCTTTCTCGCGGGAGGGCCCCAGAACACCGGGGAGCTGTTTTTT
TRBD1	-	TRBJ1-5	TRBV10-2	CASSESGGRNQPQHF	TGCGCCAGCAGTGAGTCAGGGGGCAGGAATCAGCCCCAGCATTTT
-	once	TRBJ1-1	TRBV7-9	CASSLRPQNTEAFF	TGTGCCAGCAGCTTGAGACCGCAGAACACTGAAGCTTTCTTT
-	-	TRBJ1-4	TRBV6-1	CASSGHRVGLNEKLFF	TGTGCCAGCAGTGGCCACAGGGTCGGGCTAAATGAAAAACTGTTTTTT
-	-	TRBJ1-2	TRBV7-2	CASSLETGLRVRDYTF	TGTGCCAGCAGCTTAGAGACCGGGCTCCGTGTTAGGGACTACACCTTC
-	-	TRBJ2-2	TRBV10-2	CASSERRSGELFF	TGCGCCAGCAGTGAGCGAAGGTCCGGGGAGCTGTTTTTT
TRBD2	-	TRBJ2-5	TRBV5-6	CASSTGLAFQETQYF	TGTGCCAGCAGCACGGGACTAGCGTTTCAAGAGACCCAGTACTTC
-	-	TRBJ1-1	TRBV11-3	CASSHRGTEAFF	TGTGCCAGCAGCCATCGTGGCACTGAAGCTTTCTTT
-	-	TRBJ2-3	TRBV5-1	CASSLVGGPLTDTQYF	TGCGCCAGCAGCTTGGTCGGAGGACCCCTCACAGATACGCAGTATTTT
TRBD1	-	TRBJ1-1	TRBV19	CASSIDRTGRNTEAFF	TGTGCCAGTAGTATAGACCGGACAGGGAGGAACACTGAAGCTTTCTTT
TRBD2	-	TRBJ2-5	TRBV28	CASSFGREAETQYF	TGTGCCAGCAGTTTCGGGCGGGAGGCCGAGACCCAGTACTTC
-	-	TRBJ2-1	TRBV6-5	CASRSVGRNNEQFF	TGTGCCAGCAGAAGTGTCGGACGGAACAATGAGCAGTTCTTC
-	-	TRBJ2-7	TRBV20-1	CSARDYEQYF	TGCAGTGCTAGAGATTACGAGCAGTACTTC
-	-	TRBJ1-5	TRBV23-1	CASSQDTARGARGRDQPQHF	TGCGCCAGCAGTCAAGACACAGCCAGGGGTGCGCGGGGGCGCGATCAGCCCCAGCATTTT
-	-	TRBJ1-2	TRBV4-3	CASSHTGIYGYTF	TGCGCCAGCAGCCATACAGGGATCTATGGCTACACCTTC
-	-	TRBJ2-2	TRBV7-9	CASSPAIGAYTGELFF	TGTGCCAGCAGCCCTGCGATAGGGGCCTACACCGGGGAGCTGTTTTTT
-	-	TRBJ1-2	TRBV5-1	CASGQGDYGYTF	TGCGCCAGCGGGCAGGGCGACTATGGCTACACCTTC
-	-	TRBJ1-3	TRBV7-2	CASSLGSRNTIYF	TGTGCCAGCAGTCTAGGGTCGAGAAACACCATATATTTT
-	-	TRBJ1-3	TRBV4-2	CASSQQGRGNTIYF	TGTGCCAGCAGCCAACAGGGGCGTGGAAACACCATATATTTT